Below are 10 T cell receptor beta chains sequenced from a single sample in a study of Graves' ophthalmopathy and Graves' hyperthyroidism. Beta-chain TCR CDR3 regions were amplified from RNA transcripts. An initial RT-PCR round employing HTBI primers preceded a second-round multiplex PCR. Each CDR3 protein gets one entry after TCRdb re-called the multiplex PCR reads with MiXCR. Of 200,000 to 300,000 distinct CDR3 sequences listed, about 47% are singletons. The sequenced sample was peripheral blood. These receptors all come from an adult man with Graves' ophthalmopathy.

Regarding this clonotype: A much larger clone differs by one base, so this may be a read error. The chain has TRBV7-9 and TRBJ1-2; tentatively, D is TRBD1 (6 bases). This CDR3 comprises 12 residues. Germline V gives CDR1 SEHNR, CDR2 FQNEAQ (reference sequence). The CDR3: CAGSLWTDGYTF. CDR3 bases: TGTGCCGGCAGCCTCTGGACAGATGGCTACACCTTC.

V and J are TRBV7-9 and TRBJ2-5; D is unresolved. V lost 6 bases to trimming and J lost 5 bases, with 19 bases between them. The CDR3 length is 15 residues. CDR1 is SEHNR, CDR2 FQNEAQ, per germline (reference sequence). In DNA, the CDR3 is TGTGCCAGCAGTTTAAGCCCCCTTCCACGGGAGACCCAGTACTTC. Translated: CASSLSPLPRETQYF.

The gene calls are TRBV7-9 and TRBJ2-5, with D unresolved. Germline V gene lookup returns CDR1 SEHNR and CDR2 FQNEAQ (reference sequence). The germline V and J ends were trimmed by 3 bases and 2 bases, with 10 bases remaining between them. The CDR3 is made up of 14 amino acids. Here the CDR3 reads CASSLKQLQETQYF. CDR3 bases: TGTGCCAGCAGCTTGAAGCAGCTTCAAGAGACCCAGTACTTC. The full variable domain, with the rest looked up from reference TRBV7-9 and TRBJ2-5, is DTGVSQNPRHKITKRGQNVTFRCDPISEHNRLYWYRQTLGQGPEFLTYFQNEAQLEKSRLLSDRFSAERPKGSFSTLEIQRTEQGDSAMYLCASSLKQLQETQYFGPGTRLLVL.

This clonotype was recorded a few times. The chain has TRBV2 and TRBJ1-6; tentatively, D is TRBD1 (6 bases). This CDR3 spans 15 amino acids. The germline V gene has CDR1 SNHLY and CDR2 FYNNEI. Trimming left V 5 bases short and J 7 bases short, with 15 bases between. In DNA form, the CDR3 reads TGTGCCAGCAGTTTACAGGGAACCCCGAATTCACCCCTCCACTTT. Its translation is CASSLQGTPNSPLHF.

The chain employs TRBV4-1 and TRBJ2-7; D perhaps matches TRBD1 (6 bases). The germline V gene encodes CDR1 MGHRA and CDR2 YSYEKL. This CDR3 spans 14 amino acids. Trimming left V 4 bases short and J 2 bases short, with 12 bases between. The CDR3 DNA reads TGCGCCAGCAGCCCCCCCTCAGGGGCCTACGAGCAGTACTTC. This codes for CASSPPSGAYEQYF.

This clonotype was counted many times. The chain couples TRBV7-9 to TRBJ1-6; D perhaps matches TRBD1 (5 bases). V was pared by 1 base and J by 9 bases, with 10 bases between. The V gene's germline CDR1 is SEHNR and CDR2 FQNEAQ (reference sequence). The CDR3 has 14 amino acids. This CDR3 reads CASSLGWQGSPLHF. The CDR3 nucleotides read TGTGCCAGCAGCTTAGGTTGGCAGGGTTCACCCCTCCACTTT.

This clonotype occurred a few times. The CDR3 nucleotides read TGTGCCAGCAACCTTTCTGGGGCCAACGTCCTGACTTTC. Amino acid sequence: CASNLSGANVLTF. The chain combines TRBV6-5 with TRBJ2-6; no firm D call. V lost 7 bases, J lost 1 base, and 5 bases lay in between. CDR3 length equals 13 residues. Germline assignment: CDR1 MNHEY and CDR2 SVGAGI.

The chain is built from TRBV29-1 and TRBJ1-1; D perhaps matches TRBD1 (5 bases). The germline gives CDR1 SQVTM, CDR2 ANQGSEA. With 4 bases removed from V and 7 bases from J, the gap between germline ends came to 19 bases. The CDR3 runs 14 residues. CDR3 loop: CSVVTVSVLLEAFF. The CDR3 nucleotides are TGCAGCGTTGTGACAGTGAGCGTATTACTTGAAGCTTTCTTT.

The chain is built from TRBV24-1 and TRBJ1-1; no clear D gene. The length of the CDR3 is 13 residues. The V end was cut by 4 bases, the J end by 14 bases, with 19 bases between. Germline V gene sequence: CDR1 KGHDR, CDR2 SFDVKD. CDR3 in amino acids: CATSELAGDEQFF. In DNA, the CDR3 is TGTGCCACCAGTGAGTTAGCGGGAGATGAGCAGTTCTTT.

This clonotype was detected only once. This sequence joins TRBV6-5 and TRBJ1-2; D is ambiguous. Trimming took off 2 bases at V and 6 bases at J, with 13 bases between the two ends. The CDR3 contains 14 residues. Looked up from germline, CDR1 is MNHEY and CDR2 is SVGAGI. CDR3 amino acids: CASSYAREADGYTF. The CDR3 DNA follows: TGTGCCAGCAGTTACGCTAGGGAGGCAGATGGCTACACCTTC.